Listed below are T cell receptor beta chains from one sample, sequenced in a study of CD8+CD57+ T cells in acquired aplastic anemia. TCRdb reprocessed the reads via MiXCR and lists one record per CDR3 protein. The sample has roughly 420,000 distinct CDR3 sequences, under 80% seen once; the top ten hold 4%. The sample taken for sequencing was sorted CD4+, CD8+, or CD8+CD57+ T cells (not recorded which) from PBMCs. These receptors came from a human donor in good health, serving as a control. Both conserved end residues are part of each CDR3. Each record gives: J gene, clone size, D gene, V gene, CDR3 protein, CDR3 DNA. D genes are given only for firm matches. The size of a clone is reported for some rows only, either as once, few or many, or as a class for expanded clones.

J gene: TRBJ1-6; clone size: once; D gene: -; V gene: TRBV9; CDR3 protein: CASSEKRDGYTFALHF; CDR3 DNA: -
J gene: TRBJ2-7; clone size: -; D gene: -; V gene: TRBV15; CDR3 protein: CATRLRGGYTYTQYF; CDR3 DNA: TGTGCCACCAGACTTAGGGGGGGGTACACATATACGCAGTACTTC
J gene: TRBJ2-5; clone size: -; D gene: TRBD2; V gene: TRBV7-3; CDR3 protein: CASSHIKTSGAAETQYF; CDR3 DNA: TGTGCCAGCAGCCACATTAAGACTAGCGGGGCGGCTGAGACCCAGTACTTC
J gene: TRBJ2-7; clone size: many; D gene: -; V gene: TRBV5-1; CDR3 protein: CASSSSTDSYEQYF; CDR3 DNA: TGCGCCAGCAGCTCGTCGACAGACTCCTACGAGCAGTACTTC
J gene: TRBJ2-7; clone size: -; D gene: -; V gene: TRBV7-2; CDR3 protein: CASSVTVQGRRELF; CDR3 DNA: TGTGCCAGCAGCGTAACGGTGCAGGGACGCCGGGAGCTCTTC
J gene: TRBJ2-7; clone size: -; D gene: -; V gene: TRBV7-3; CDR3 protein: CASSASPAGGLNF; CDR3 DNA: TGTGCCAGCAGCGCATCTCCTGCTGGGGGCTTGAACTTC
J gene: TRBJ1-1; clone size: many; D gene: TRBD1; V gene: TRBV7-3; CDR3 protein: CASSDPGQGIEAFF; CDR3 DNA: TGTGCCAGCAGTGATCCGGGACAGGGCATTGAAGCTTTCTTT
J gene: TRBJ2-1; clone size: many; D gene: -; V gene: TRBV5-4; CDR3 protein: CASSLGRDPWNEQFF; CDR3 DNA: TGTGCCAGCAGCTTGGGAAGGGACCCATGGAATGAGCAGTTCTTC
J gene: TRBJ1-4; clone size: -; D gene: -; V gene: TRBV24-1; CDR3 protein: CAIAGADNKKLFF; CDR3 DNA: TGTGCCATCGCGGGGGCGGATAACAAAAAACTCTTTTTT
J gene: TRBJ1-2; clone size: -; D gene: TRBD1; V gene: TRBV24-1; CDR3 protein: CATRPRTGNGYTF; CDR3 DNA: TGTGCCACCAGGCCAAGGACAGGGAACGGCTACACCTTC
J gene: TRBJ2-7; clone size: -; D gene: TRBD2; V gene: TRBV19; CDR3 protein: CASSPGLASYYEQYF; CDR3 DNA: TGTGCCAGTAGTCCGGGACTAGCGTCCTACTACGAGCAGTACTTC
J gene: TRBJ2-1; clone size: -; D gene: -; V gene: TRBV5-6; CDR3 protein: CASSLGLRNEQFF; CDR3 DNA: TGTGCCAGCAGCTTGGGCCTTAGGAATGAGCAGTTCTTC
J gene: TRBJ1-5; clone size: -; D gene: -; V gene: TRBV20-1; CDR3 protein: CRAGTHIKVAQHF; CDR3 DNA: TGCCGCGCCGGGACCCATATTAAGGTTGCCCAGCATTTT
J gene: TRBJ2-2; clone size: -; D gene: -; V gene: TRBV28; CDR3 protein: CASGDPGAGTGELFF; CDR3 DNA: TGTGCCAGCGGGGACCCAGGGGCGGGCACCGGGGAGCTGTTTTTT
J gene: TRBJ2-2; clone size: once; D gene: -; V gene: TRBV7-2; CDR3 protein: CASSLKSGELFF; CDR3 DNA: TGTGCCAGCAGCCTAAAGTCAGGGGAGCTGTTTTTT
J gene: TRBJ2-3; clone size: -; D gene: -; V gene: TRBV2; CDR3 protein: CASSRGGPDTQYF; CDR3 DNA: TGTGCCAGCAGCAGGGGGGGGCCAGATACGCAGTATTTT
J gene: TRBJ1-2; clone size: -; D gene: -; V gene: TRBV5-1; CDR3 protein: CASSSEQGSGYGYTF; CDR3 DNA: TGCGCCAGCAGCTCCGAACAGGGCTCGGGCTATGGCTACACCTTC
J gene: TRBJ1-1; clone size: -; D gene: -; V gene: TRBV12-5; CDR3 protein: CASGLRGGTEAFF; CDR3 DNA: TGTGCTAGTGGTTTACGGGGGGGCACTGAAGCTTTCTTT
J gene: TRBJ2-5; clone size: few; D gene: TRBD2; V gene: TRBV20-1; CDR3 protein: CSASSVLGTSFSETQYF; CDR3 DNA: TGCAGTGCCAGCAGCGTCCTAGGGACTAGCTTTTCGGAGACCCAGTACTTC
J gene: TRBJ1-5; clone size: few; D gene: -; V gene: TRBV29-1; CDR3 protein: CSRWSNQPQHF; CDR3 DNA: TGCAGTCGCTGGAGCAATCAGCCCCAGCATTTT
J gene: TRBJ2-1; clone size: many; D gene: TRBD2; V gene: TRBV20-1; CDR3 protein: CSAKTSGGALGYNEQFF; CDR3 DNA: TGCAGTGCTAAAACTAGCGGGGGGGCCTTAGGATACAATGAGCAGTTCTTC
J gene: TRBJ1-1; clone size: -; D gene: TRBD1; V gene: TRBV5-1; CDR3 protein: CASSADAGGAFF; CDR3 DNA: TGTGCCAGCAGCGCTGACGCAGGGGGAGCTTTCTTT
J gene: TRBJ2-3; clone size: -; D gene: -; V gene: TRBV20-1; CDR3 protein: CSVGRGNQPTDTQYF; CDR3 DNA: TGCAGTGTTGGCCGGGGCAATCAGCCCACAGATACGCAGTATTTT
J gene: TRBJ2-2; clone size: many; D gene: -; V gene: TRBV7-8; CDR3 protein: CASSNPGTTRTGELFF; CDR3 DNA: TGTGCCAGCAGCAATCCCGGGACCACTAGGACCGGGGAGCTGTTTTTT
J gene: TRBJ1-5; clone size: -; D gene: TRBD1; V gene: TRBV12-3/TRBV12-4; CDR3 protein: CASSPGTAYEQYFHF; CDR3 DNA: TGTGCCAGCAGTCCCGGGACAGCCTACGAGCAGTACTTCCATTTT
J gene: TRBJ2-1; clone size: -; D gene: -; V gene: TRBV2; CDR3 protein: CASSGAVRPANGQFF; CDR3 DNA: TGTGCCAGCAGTGGGGCGGTCAGACCGGCCAATGGGCAGTTCTTC
J gene: TRBJ1-3; clone size: -; D gene: -; V gene: TRBV19; CDR3 protein: CASSPATTAHQPHLYF; CDR3 DNA: TGTGCCAGTAGTCCCGCGACTACGGCTCATCAGCCCCACCTATATTTT